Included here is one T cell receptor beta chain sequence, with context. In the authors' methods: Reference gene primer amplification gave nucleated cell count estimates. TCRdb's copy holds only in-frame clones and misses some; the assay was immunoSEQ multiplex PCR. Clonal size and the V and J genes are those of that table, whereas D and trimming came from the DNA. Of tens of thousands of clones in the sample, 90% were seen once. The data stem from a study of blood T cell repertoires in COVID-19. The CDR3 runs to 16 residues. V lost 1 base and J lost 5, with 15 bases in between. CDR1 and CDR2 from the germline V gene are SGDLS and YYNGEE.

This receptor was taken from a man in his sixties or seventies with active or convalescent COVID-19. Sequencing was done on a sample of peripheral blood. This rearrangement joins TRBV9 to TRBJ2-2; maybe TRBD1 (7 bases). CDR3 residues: CASSVLSTGRTGELFF. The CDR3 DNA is TGTGCCAGCAGCGTACTCTCGACAGGGAGGACCGGGGAGCTGTTTTTT. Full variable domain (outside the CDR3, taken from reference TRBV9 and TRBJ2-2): DSGVTQTPKHLITATGQRVTLRCSPRSGDLSVYWYQQSLDQGLQFLIQYYNGEERAKGNILERFSAQQFPDLHSELNLSSLELGDSALYFCASSVLSTGRTGELFFGEGSRLTVL.